This T cell receptor beta chain comes out of a study of T cells in women clearing cervical HPV infection. Study overall: Donors had HPV16-related CIN3 or worse; 2 had invasive cancer.

The table came from immunoSEQ multiplex PCR; TCRdb's copy has only in-frame clones and leaves some out. The listing contains tens of thousands of clones. Germline CDR1 reads LNHDA; CDR2 reads SQIVND (reference sequence). The CDR3 consists of 16 residues. The V gene end was trimmed by 1 base and the J gene end by 6 bases; junction bases not matched to a gene: 9. Worth noting for this clone: No antigen is known for it. The read comes to an end 3 residues before the CDR3 does, leaving the germline J gene to fill in the end.

Study-level points and caveats: Timing of associations relative to infection is unclear; T-cell subsets were not isolated. TRBV6-7 relative abundance averaged roughly 0.099% in cases and under 0.2% in controls. CIN3+ cases had significantly higher TCR richness than controls; evenness did not differ.

Sequencing was carried out using blood buffy coat. The TCR comes from a woman aged 18 to 75 with a cervical HPV16 infection that either progressed to CIN3+ or cleared (not recorded which). V is TRBV19 and J is TRBJ2-7; 10 bases line up with TRBD2. The CDR3 sequence is CASSIVASGRDVEQYF. The CDR3 DNA, read in part, is TGTGCCAGTAGTATAGTGGCTAGCGGGAGAGATGTCGAG.